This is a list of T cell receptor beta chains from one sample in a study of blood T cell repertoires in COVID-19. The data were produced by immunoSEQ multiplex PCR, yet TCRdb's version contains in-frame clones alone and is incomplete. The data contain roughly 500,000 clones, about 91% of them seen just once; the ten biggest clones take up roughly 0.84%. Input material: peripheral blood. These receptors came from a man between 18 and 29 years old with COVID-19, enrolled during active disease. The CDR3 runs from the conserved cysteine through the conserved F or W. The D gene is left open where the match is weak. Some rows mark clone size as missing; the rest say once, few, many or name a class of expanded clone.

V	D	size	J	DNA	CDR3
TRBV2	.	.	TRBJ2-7	TGTGCCAGCTGCCCTGTAGTCAGCGCGAGCGAGCAGTACTTC	CASCPVVSASEQYF
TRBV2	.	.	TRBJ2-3	TGTGCCAGCACCCCACGGGATACGCAGTATTTT	CASTPRDTQYF
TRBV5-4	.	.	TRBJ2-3	TGTGCCAGCAGCTTGCGGAGGGACACAGATACGCAGTATTTT	CASSLRRDTDTQYF
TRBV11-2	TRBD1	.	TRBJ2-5	TGTGCCAGCAGCCCTTGGGACAGGCAGGAGGAGACCCAGTACTTC	CASSPWDRQEETQYF
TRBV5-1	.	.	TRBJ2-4	TGCGCCAGCAGCTTGGGCGGCAAAAACATTCAGTACTTC	CASSLGGKNIQYF
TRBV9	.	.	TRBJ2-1	TGTGCCAGCAGTTTTGTCAGCATCGGGGAGCAGTTCTTC	CASSFVSIGEQFF
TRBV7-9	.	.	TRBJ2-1	TGTGCCAGCAGCTTAGAGAGCGACTACAATGAGCAGTTCTTC	CASSLESDYNEQFF
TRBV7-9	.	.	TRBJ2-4	TGTGCCAGCAGCTCCCGTCGAGGGTTGGAAAACATTCAGTACTTC	CASSSRRGLENIQYF
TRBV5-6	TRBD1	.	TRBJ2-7	TGTGCCAGCAGCCCGGATCCAGGGGGTTCATACGAGCAGTACTTC	CASSPDPGGSYEQYF
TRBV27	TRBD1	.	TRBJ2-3	TGTGCCAGCAGTTGGGACAGGGGGGCAGATACGCAGTATTTT	CASSWDRGADTQYF
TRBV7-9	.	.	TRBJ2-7	TGTGCCAGCAGCGTACAGGTTTCATACGAGCAGTACTTC	CASSVQVSYEQYF
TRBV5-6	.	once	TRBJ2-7	TGTGCCAGCAGCTTACGGTTATACGAGCAGTACTTC	CASSLRLYEQYF
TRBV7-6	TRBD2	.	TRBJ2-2	TGTGCCAGCAGCTTAGGTAGACGGGGGGGTGCCGGGGAGCTGTTTTTT	CASSLGRRGGAGELFF
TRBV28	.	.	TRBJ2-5	TGTGCCAGCAGTCCCACAAGGGACTGGCAAGAGACCCAGTACTTC	CASSPTRDWQETQYF
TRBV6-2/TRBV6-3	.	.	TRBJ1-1	TGTGCCAGCAGTTTTGATTTGGGCGCCACTGAAGCTTTCTTT	CASSFDLGATEAFF
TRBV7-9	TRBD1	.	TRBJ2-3	TGTGCCAGCAGCTCGGCAGCCGGGACAGGGGGCACAGATACGCAGTATTTT	CASSSAAGTGGTDTQYF
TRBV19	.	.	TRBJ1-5	TGTGCCAGTACAATCGCCTCGGCGGGGCAGCCCCAGCATTTT	CASTIASAGQPQHF
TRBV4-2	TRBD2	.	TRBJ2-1	TGTGCCAGCAGCCAAGAGTATACTAGCGGGACCAACAATGAGCAGTTCTTC	CASSQEYTSGTNNEQFF
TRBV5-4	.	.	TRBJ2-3	TGTGCCAGCAGCTACCAGACGGGGGGCACAGATACGCAGTATTTT	CASSYQTGGTDTQYF
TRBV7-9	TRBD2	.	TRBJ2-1	TGTGCCAGCAGCTTGAATGGGCTAGCGGGGAATGAGCAGTTCTTC	CASSLNGLAGNEQFF
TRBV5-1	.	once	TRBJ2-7	TGCGCCAGCAGCCTGATCGGGGGAAGCGACGAGCAGTACTTC	CASSLIGGSDEQYF
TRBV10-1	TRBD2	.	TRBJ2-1	TGCGCCAGCAGTGAGGGTCGCGGGAGCTCCTACAATGAGCAGTTCTTC	CASSEGRGSSYNEQFF
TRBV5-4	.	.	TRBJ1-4	TGTGCCAGCAGCTTGTCTGGAGCTTATGAAAAACTGTTTTTT	CASSLSGAYEKLFF
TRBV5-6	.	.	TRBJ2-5	TGTGCCAGCAGCGTGAGGGTGGGCTTGATAGAGACCCAGTACTTC	CASSVRVGLIETQYF
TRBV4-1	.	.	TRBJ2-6	TGCGCCAGCAGCCAATTTCTAGCTTCCGGGGCCAACGTCCTGACTTTC	CASSQFLASGANVLTF
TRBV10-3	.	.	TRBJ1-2	TGTGCCATCCACCAGGGGAATGGCTACACCTTC	CAIHQGNGYTF
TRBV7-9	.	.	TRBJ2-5	TGTGCCAGTGCGTCGCCGGGGTGGCAAGAGACCCAGTACTTC	CASASPGWQETQYF
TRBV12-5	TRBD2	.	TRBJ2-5	TGTGCTAGTGGTTTGAGTGCGGGAGCAGGAGGACAAGAGACCCAGTACTTC	CASGLSAGAGGQETQYF
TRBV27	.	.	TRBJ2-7	TGTGCCAGCAGTTCGACCCCGAGGACAGCATCTTTC	CASSSTPRTASF
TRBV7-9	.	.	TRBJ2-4	TGTGCCAGCAGCTTCGACTCAACCTGGCGCCCTCAACGCCAGTACTTC	CASSFDSTWRPQRQYF
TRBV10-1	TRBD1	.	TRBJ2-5	TGCGCCAGCACCCCGGGACAGGGTGCGACCCAGTACTTC	CASTPGQGATQYF
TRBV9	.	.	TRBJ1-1	TGTGCCAGCAGCGTAGGGCATAACACTGAAGCTTTCTTT	CASSVGHNTEAFF
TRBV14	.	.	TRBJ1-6	TGTGCCAGCAGCCAAGGATTTGGAGGCGCACCCCTCCACTTT	CASSQGFGGAPLHF